These T cell receptor beta chains were read from a single sample in a study of cytomegalovirus exposure and HLA in healthy donors. Generated by immunoSEQ multiplex PCR, the TCRdb table keeps only in-frame clones and is missing some. In the table there are 250,000 to 350,000 clones, just over 85% of which are singletons. The sequencing input was PBMCs. Every receptor here comes from a man between 35 and 55 years old in good health and CMV-seropositive. CDR3s leave out the opening cysteine and the closing phenylalanine or tryptophan. A D gene is named only where the DNA matches it firmly.

.	TRBV28	10	ASSRREYEQY
TRBD2	TRBV6-1	15	ASSGTSGRAIRDEQF
.	TRBV19	10	ASSIGLDTQY
.	TRBV7-8	12	ASSPRVSSYEQY
.	TRBV19	15	ASSSPGTLLYTGELF
.	TRBV5-1	12	ASSPRENNSPLH
TRBD2	TRBV11-2	13	ASSLVAGVFETQY
TRBD1	TRBV2	13	ASSSQDRVDTEAF
TRBD2	TRBV10-2	13	ASVPGLAGVYEQY
TRBD1	TRBV5-1	17	ASSYLSGQGISGANVLT
.	TRBV27	12	ASSLGTGSYEQY
TRBD1	TRBV6-1	13	ASSTPGQGRTEAF
TRBD2	TRBV28	13	ASRIPLAGGHEQY
.	TRBV5-8	13	ASSFWDIGNEKLF
.	TRBV2	10	ASSPSSYEQY
.	TRBV11-1	13	ASSLDRPSGNTIY
TRBD2	TRBV7-2	13	ASSSQAGMVNEQF
.	TRBV28	10	ASRPRAHEQY
.	TRBV6-6	13	ASSYLKEGNQPQH
.	TRBV19	17	ASSTSGQPGEGPRETQY
.	TRBV7-2	12	ASNQGMSNQPQH
.	TRBV19	14	ASSIEWTRGTQPQH
.	TRBV5-1	11	ASSLGTATEQY
.	TRBV28	12	ASSTYRYNQPQH
.	TRBV29-1	13	SVEGGAWGADTQY
.	TRBV28	13	ASSLYRGWSEKLF
TRBD1	TRBV27	12	ASSLGRGHYEQY
TRBD1	TRBV30	11	AWSQQGWTEAF
TRBD2	TRBV15	13	ATSGQGAGEIEQY
TRBD1	TRBV11-2	13	ASSSLGTGGVEAF
TRBD1	TRBV12-5	13	ASGTGQGTNNEQF
.	TRBV12-5	13	ASGLGTTSTDTQY
.	TRBV7-9	10	ASSLSAETQY
TRBD1	TRBV28	14	ASRPPGQGAVTEAF
TRBD1	TRBV13	14	ASSLGLRDRVRGYT